Listed below are T cell receptor beta chains from one sample, sequenced in a study of T cells in Graves' hyperthyroidism and ophthalmopathy. TCRdb used MiXCR to reprocess the multiplex PCR reads, holding one entry per CDR3 protein. The sample holds some 500,000 distinct CDR3 sequences, about 15% seen once. The specimen was blood. These TCRs come from a woman aged 18 to 35 with Graves' hyperthyroidism. The CDR3 runs from the conserved cysteine through the conserved F or W. D genes are given only for firm matches. Clone size, where shown, is once, few, many, or a class for clones that have expanded.

J gene,V gene,D gene,clone size,CDR3 protein,CDR3 DNA
TRBJ2-2,TRBV2,TRBD1,.,CASSEWRQGTTGELFF,TGTGCCAGCAGTGAGTGGAGACAGGGAACCACCGGGGAGCTGTTTTTT
TRBJ1-1,TRBV3-1,.,few,CASSQVPGDTEAFF,TGTGCCAGCAGCCAGGTCCCAGGGGACACTGAAGCTTTCTTT
TRBJ1-2,TRBV14,.,few,CASSQVFNYGYTF,TGTGCCAGCAGCCAAGTGTTTAACTATGGCTACACCTTC
TRBJ2-7,TRBV6-2/TRBV6-3,TRBD2,few,CASSSHRAGSGGEQYF,TGTGCCAGCAGTTCCCACCGAGCGGGTTCGGGGGGCGAGCAGTACTTC
TRBJ2-5,TRBV20-1,.,once,CSASTNLPGALTQETQYF,TGCAGTGCTAGTACAAACCTACCCGGGGCACTCACCCAAGAGACCCAGTACTTC
TRBJ2-1,TRBV27,TRBD1,many,CASSFETGPYNEQFF,TGTGCCAGCAGTTTCGAGACAGGGCCGTACAATGAGCAGTTCTTC
TRBJ1-1,TRBV9,TRBD1,many,CASSVLRDRLMNTEAFF,TGTGCCAGCAGCGTACTCCGGGACAGACTCATGAACACTGAAGCTTTCTTT
TRBJ1-2,TRBV12-3/TRBV12-4,.,.,CASSLSGPNYGYTF,TGTGCCAGCAGTTTATCCGGGCCTAACTATGGCTACACCTTC
TRBJ1-2,TRBV24-1,.,many,CATSAGPSPNYGYTF,TGTGCCACCAGCGCCGGGCCCTCTCCCAACTATGGCTACACCTTC
TRBJ1-6,TRBV7-3,.,few,CASSLGRQQNSPLHF,TGTGCCAGCAGCTTAGGGCGACAGCAAAATTCACCCCTCCACTTT
TRBJ1-2,TRBV12-5,.,few,CASGLFVGGGDNYGYTF,TGTGCTAGTGGTTTGTTTGTCGGAGGGGGTGATAACTATGGCTACACCTTC
TRBJ2-3,TRBV12-3/TRBV12-4,.,many,CASSQTSTDTQYF,TGTGCCAGCAGCCAGACTAGCACAGATACGCAGTATTTT
TRBJ1-1,TRBV19,.,many,CASGVSNGAFF,TGTGCCAGCGGGGTGTCAAATGGAGCTTTCTTT
TRBJ2-1,TRBV4-2,TRBD1,.,CASSQEGQGAIYEQFF,TGTGCCAGCAGCCAAGAGGGGCAGGGGGCGATTTATGAGCAGTTCTTC
TRBJ2-5,TRBV11-2,TRBD2,.,CASSWLGGRETQYF,TGTGCCAGCAGCTGGCTCGGGGGGAGGGAGACCCAGTACTTC
TRBJ1-1,TRBV5-6,.,.,CASSSAGDTEAFF,TGTGCCAGCAGCTCGGCAGGGGACACTGAAGCTTTCTTT
TRBJ1-3,TRBV5-1,.,few,CASGRGERRSGNTIYF,TGCGCCAGCGGGCGTGGGGAGAGGCGCTCTGGAAACACCATATATTTT
TRBJ2-1,TRBV11-2,.,many,CASSFNSLLEQFF,TGTGCCAGCAGCTTCAACTCACTCCTTGAGCAGTTCTTC
TRBJ2-1,TRBV11-1,.,many,CASSLAGGRTYNEQFF,TGTGCCAGCAGCTTAGCGGGAGGTAGAACCTACAATGAGCAGTTCTTC
TRBJ2-2,TRBV5-1,.,many,CASSAYDAGELFF,TGCGCCAGCAGCGCCTACGACGCCGGGGAGCTGTTTTTT
TRBJ2-1,TRBV3-1,.,many,CASSSTSSNEQFF,TGTGCCAGCAGCTCAACTAGCAGCAATGAGCAGTTCTTC
TRBJ1-1,TRBV5-5,.,many,CASSLRTENTEAFF,TGTGCCAGCAGCTTGAGGACAGAAAACACTGAAGCTTTCTTT
TRBJ2-3,TRBV28,TRBD2,many,CASSSGHRTSPGTDTQYF,TGTGCCAGCAGTTCGGGACACCGGACTAGCCCGGGCACAGATACGCAGTATTTT
TRBJ2-2,TRBV7-2,TRBD2,few,CASSLYSLAGRTGELFF,TGTGCCAGCAGCTTATATTCACTAGCGGGTCGCACCGGGGAGCTGTTTTTT
TRBJ1-5,TRBV12-3/TRBV12-4,.,many,CASSLAQGGYQPQHF,TGTGCCAGCAGTTTAGCCCAGGGAGGGTATCAGCCCCAGCATTTT
TRBJ1-5,TRBV19,.,many,CASDDFYSNQPQHF,TGTGCCAGTGACGACTTCTATAGCAATCAGCCCCAGCATTTT